Listed here are 25 T cell receptor beta chains from one sample, sequenced in a study of blood T cell repertoires in COVID-19. Generated by immunoSEQ multiplex PCR, the TCRdb table keeps only in-frame clones and is missing some. The repertoire holds 180,000 or so clones, around 88% seen once, with 3.6% in the top ten. The specimen was PBMCs or T cells enriched from blood (not recorded which). The receptors here all came from a woman aged 50 to 60 in a cohort exposed to, infected with or recovered from COVID-19 (not recorded which).

This chain connects TRBV9 to TRBJ2-1; D possibly corresponds to TRBD1 (6 bases). The CDR3 length is 15 residues. Germline CDR1 reads SGDLS; CDR2 reads YYNGEE. Deletions cut 6 bases from V and 4 bases from J, with 17 bases between. CDR3 in DNA: TGTGCCAGCAACTCTGGGGGCAGGCCTTACAATGAGCAGTTCTTC. Its protein product is CASNSGGRPYNEQFF.

This clone appeared a few times. The chain is built from TRBV6-2 or TRBV6-3 and TRBJ2-7; 8 positions agree with TRBD1. This CDR3 is built from 14 residues. J lost 2 bases, V lost 5 bases, and 5 bases had no gene match. Per the germline V gene, CDR1 is MNHEY and CDR2 is SVGEGT. CDR3 DNA sequence: TGTGCCAGCAGTCACACGGACAGGGCCTACGAGCAGTACTTC. Translating it yields CASSHTDRAYEQYF.

This chain links TRBV7-9 with TRBJ2-2, with 7 bases lining up with TRBD1. Germline CDR1 reads SEHNR; CDR2 reads FQNEAQ (reference sequence). The CDR3 has 16 amino acids. The trim removed 5 bases at V and 1 base at J, leaving 7 bases unmatched. The CDR3 DNA reads TGTGCCAGCAGCCACAGCCGGGACAGGAACACCGGGGAGCTGTTTTTT. This encodes CASSHSRDRNTGELFF. Together with reference TRBV7-9 and TRBJ2-2, the CDR3 gives the full variable domain: DTGVSQNPRHKITKRGQNVTFRCDPISEHNRLYWYRQTLGQGPEFLTYFQNEAQLEKSRLLSDRFSAERPKGSFSTLEIQRTEQGDSAMYLCASSHSRDRNTGELFFGEGSRLTVL.

The chain couples TRBV6-5 to TRBJ2-7; 9 bases line up with TRBD2. With 9 bases clipped from V and 6 bases from J, the junction kept 9 bases outside the gene matches. This CDR3 contains 13 residues. Germline loops: CDR1 MNHEY, CDR2 SVGAGI. This CDR3 is CARSSGGDFEQYF. The CDR3 DNA is TGTGCCAGAAGTAGCGGGGGAGACTTCGAGCAGTACTTC.

This sequence joins TRBV5-4 and TRBJ2-7, with D possibly being TRBD2 (6 bases). This CDR3 region has 14 residues. V shed 3 bases and J shed 4 bases, with 14 bases lying between them. Germline CDR1 and CDR2: SGHNT and YYREEE (reference sequence). The CDR3 nucleotides are TGTGCCAGCAGCTCACCCGGGACTCAATACGAGCAGTACTTC. It yields the protein CASSSPGTQYEQYF.

This chain joins TRBV30 and TRBJ2-5; 7 nucleotides match TRBD2. The CDR3 sequence is 15 residues long. The junction had 6 bases not matched to a gene; V was cut back by 0 bases and J by 2 bases. Germline V gene data show CDR1 as GTSNPN and CDR2 as SVGIG (reference sequence). CDR3 sequence (DNA): TGTGCCTGGAGTGTTGTGGCTAGCGGACAAGAGACCCAGTACTTC. Translation: CAWSVVASGQETQYF.

The chain uses TRBV28 and TRBJ1-2; no definite D call. The CDR3 totals 13 residues. Germline CDR1 MDHEN, CDR2 SYDVKM. The V end lost 8 bases, the J end lost 1 base, and 11 bases lay between the germline ends. DNA of the CDR3: TGTGCCAGCCGCATCGGGATTAACTATGGCTACACCTTC. This gives the protein CASRIGINYGYTF.

This clone is a singleton in its sample. J is TRBJ2-7 and V is TRBV5-8; maybe TRBD2 (6 bases). The CDR3 is 19 residues long. Germline assignment: CDR1 SGHTS and CDR2 YDEGEE. The V end lost 1 base, the J end lost 0 bases, and 23 bases lay between the germline ends. CDR3 sequence: CASSLLYLNTGTFSYEQYF. The CDR3 bases are TGTGCCAGCAGCTTGCTTTATCTAAATACCGGGACTTTCTCCTACGAGCAGTACTTC.

The rearrangement links TRBV19 to TRBJ1-3; D is undetermined. V was cut by 7 bases and J by 9 bases, with 19 bases left in between. CDR3 length: 14 residues. The germline CDR1 and CDR2 sequences are LNHDA and SQIVND (reference sequence). CDR3 protein: CASNPGAWERTIYF. Here the CDR3 DNA reads TGTGCCAGTAATCCGGGAGCATGGGAACGCACCATATATTTT.

In its sample, this clone was seen once. This chain joins TRBV10-3 and TRBJ2-7; a possible D gene is TRBD1 (5 bases). The CDR3 has 14 amino acids. Looked up from germline, CDR1 is ENHRY and CDR2 is SYGVKD. Trimming removed 0 bases at V and 6 bases at J, with 12 bases between. For the CDR3, the DNA is TGTGCCATCAGTGAGTCTATGGCTGGGGCCGAGCAGTACTTC. This sequence encodes CAISESMAGAEQYF.

The chain recombines TRBV20-1 with TRBJ2-1; no definite D call. Germline V gene sequence: CDR1 DFQATT, CDR2 SNEGSKA (reference sequence). This CDR3 is built from 15 residues. Trimming left V 3 bases short and J 0 bases short, with 12 bases between. Written as DNA, the CDR3 is TGCAGTGCTAGTTCCGCGGTCGCCTCCTACAATGAGCAGTTCTTC. It encodes CSASSAVASYNEQFF.

The rearrangement links TRBV5-1 to TRBJ1-2; D call uncertain. V dropped 4 bases and J dropped 6 bases, with 19 bases sitting between them. The CDR3 has 15 residues. Looked up from germline, CDR1 is SGHRS and CDR2 is YFSETQ. CDR3 coding DNA: TGCGCCAGCAGCCCCCCCGGGAAGGGAGGTCATGGCTACACCTTC. It encodes CASSPPGKGGHGYTF.

This clone was counted once. This rearrangement joins TRBV7-2 to TRBJ1-6, with unresolved D. Trimming left V 5 bases short and J 10 bases short, with 15 bases between. CDR3 length equals 14 residues. CDR1 and CDR2 (germline): SGHTA, FQGNSA. DNA for the CDR3: TGTGCCAGCAGCGCGCGGGTTGTAGGATCACCCCTCCACTTT. It is translated as CASSARVVGSPLHF.

The chain recombines TRBV9 with TRBJ2-3; 10 bases are shared with TRBD2. CDR1 and CDR2 (germline): SGDLS, YYNGEE. The length of the CDR3 is 16 residues. V was clipped by 0 bases and J by 6 bases; unmatched bases: 7. The DNA for the CDR3 is TGTGCCAGCAGCGTAGAACCGGGACTAGCGTTGGATACGCAGTATTTT. Protein: CASSVEPGLALDTQYF.

This chain connects TRBV27 to TRBJ2-5; 14 bases align to TRBD2. J gave up 3 bases and V 5 bases, and 2 bases lay outside the gene matches. This CDR3 contains 15 residues. Germline V gene lookup returns CDR1 MNHEY and CDR2 SMNVEV (reference sequence). CDR3 nucleotides: TGTGCCAGCAGTCTGACTAGCGGGAGGGAAGAGACCCAGTACTTC. This encodes CASSLTSGREETQYF.

The genes are TRBV23-1 and TRBJ2-3, with D unresolved. TRBV23-1 is marked as an open reading frame, function uncertain. The CDR3 sequence is 16 residues long. Trimming removed 0 bases from V and 1 base from J, with 11 bases in between. The CDR3 here is CASSQSIRRGTDTQYF. As DNA, the CDR3 is TGCGCCAGCAGTCAATCGATTCGCCGGGGCACAGATACGCAGTATTTT.

The genes are TRBV18 and TRBJ1-4; TRBD1 matches 7 bases. Germline assignment: CDR1 KGHSH and CDR2 LQKENI. This CDR3 contains 13 residues. The V gene end was trimmed by 5 bases and the J gene end by 6 bases; junction bases not matched to a gene: 3. As DNA, the CDR3 is TGTGCCAGCTCAGCGACAGGGTATGAAAAACTGTTTTTT. Translating it yields CASSATGYEKLFF.

The genes are TRBV29-1 and TRBJ2-5, with 7 bases lining up with TRBD1. The CDR3 contains 12 residues. V lost 4 bases and J lost 5; bases outside the gene matches: 4. CDR1 SQVTM and CDR2 ANQGSEA come from the germline V gene. CDR3 residues: CSVGDRVETQYF. CDR3 DNA sequence: TGCAGCGTTGGAGACAGGGTCGAGACCCAGTACTTC.

V gene TRBV19 combines with J gene TRBJ1-1; tentatively, D is TRBD1 (6 bases). Trimming stripped 6 bases from V and 0 bases from J, with 14 bases between. The CDR3 sequence is 15 residues long. CDR1 LNHDA and CDR2 SQIVND come from the germline V gene (reference sequence). The CDR3 DNA sequence: TGTGCCAGTAGGAGGACAGTTGTTATGAACACTGAAGCTTTCTTT. Translation: CASRRTVVMNTEAFF.

The chain joins TRBV29-1 to TRBJ1-1; D is perhaps TRBD1 (6 bases). The CDR3 runs to 14 residues. CDR1 is SQVTM, CDR2 ANQGSEA, per germline. Trimming removed 4 bases from V and 1 base from J, with 13 bases in between. The CDR3 reads CSVVEAGANTEAFF. The CDR3 DNA is TGCAGCGTTGTTGAGGCAGGGGCGAACACTGAAGCTTTCTTT.

This chain links TRBV19 with TRBJ2-7, with a tentative D call TRBD1 (6 bases). Germline lookup yields CDR1 LNHDA and CDR2 SQIVND (reference sequence). The germline V and J ends were trimmed by 4 bases and 1 base, with 11 bases remaining between them. This CDR3 is built from 14 residues. CDR3 in DNA: TGTGCCAGTAGTACCCCTGACAGGTCCTACGAGCAGTACTTC. It encodes CASSTPDRSYEQYF.

The genes are TRBV4-1 and TRBJ2-1; 10 bases align to TRBD1. The CDR3 runs 15 residues. With V trimmed by 1 base and J by 6 bases, 3 bases remained unmatched. Germline V CDR1 and CDR2: MGHRA, YSYEKL. Here the CDR3 reads CASSQADRGGNEQFF. The DNA of the CDR3 is TGCGCCAGCAGCCAAGCGGACAGGGGGGGCAATGAGCAGTTCTTC.

CDR3 sequence: CASRAFAGSGYTF. The DNA for the CDR3 is TGTGCCAGCAGGGCTTTTGCGGGATCGGGCTACACCTTC. This sequence joins TRBV6-5 and TRBJ1-2, with unresolved D. CDR1 and CDR2 from the germline V gene are MNHEY and SVGAGI. V dropped 6 bases and J dropped 8 bases, with 16 bases sitting between them. The length of the CDR3 is 13 residues.

The chain links TRBV24-1 to TRBJ2-1, with a possible D match to TRBD2 (6 bases). The CDR3 totals 16 residues. Germline V CDR1 and CDR2: KGHDR, SFDVKD. Trimming removed 3 bases at V and 7 bases at J, with 18 bases between. Here the CDR3 DNA reads TGTGCCACCAGTGATCCGACCGGGGGTTCCACGAATGAGCAGTTCTTC. This encodes CATSDPTGGSTNEQFF.

This clone occurred once. In DNA, the CDR3 is TGTGCCAGCAGCGTAGATTGGGGCAGAGGCTCCTACGAGCAGTACTTC. It encodes CASSVDWGRGSYEQYF. This chain uses TRBV9 with TRBJ2-7; tentative D call: TRBD1 (5 bases). Deletions cut 0 bases from V and 0 bases from J, with 13 bases between. CDR1 and CDR2 (germline): SGDLS, YYNGEE. CDR3 length equals 16 residues.